The clone carrying this TCR beta chain was found many times. Its specificity is unknown. The source of the sample is a study of spatial heterogeneity in lung cancer. As for the study in general: Detection consistently yielded more beta chains than alpha chains. Whole-study findings and limits: Detection of ubiquitous tumor TCRs in blood was higher at resection than follow-up.

Germline loops: CDR1 MNHEY, CDR2 SVGEGT. The CDR3 has 15 residues. After removal of 2 bases from V and 10 bases from J, the junction contained 7 bases not matched to a gene. The time point denotes: sample taken at primary tumor resection. Unsorted whole RNA samples from tumor, nontumor lung or frozen PBMC were sequenced. Untreated early-stage non-small cell lung cancer patients, 65 to 90 in total, were the donors. Each TCR cDNA molecule carried a unique molecular identifier. TCRdb re-called the 5' RACE reads through MiXCR, storing one row per CDR3 protein. This repertoire shows around 23,000 distinct CDR3 sequences, roughly 4.5% found once; its top ten account for 30% to 35%.

Sequencing used PBMCs, obtained at surgery. This clonotype originated in a male donor with early-stage non-small cell lung cancer. The gene calls are TRBV6-2 or TRBV6-3 and TRBJ1-6; 8 bases align to TRBD1. The CDR3: CASSYAGGEGSPLHF. The DNA for the CDR3 is TGTGCCAGCAGTTACGCAGGGGGCGAAGGGTCACCCCTCCACTTT.